The TCR beta chain described here comes from a study of cytomegalovirus exposure and HLA in healthy donors. It was with 60 Vbeta and 13 Jbeta primers that the PCR ran. The data were produced by immunoSEQ multiplex PCR, yet TCRdb's version contains in-frame clones alone and is incomplete. This table holds roughly 150,000 clones, around 80% found once. In germline, CDR1 is LNHDA, CDR2 SQIVND (reference sequence). Deletions cut 8 bases from V and 4 bases from J, with 11 bases between. The CDR3 has 12 amino acids. What was sequenced was PBMCs. This chain uses TRBV19 with TRBJ1-1; D perhaps matches TRBD1 (6 bases). This clonotype was sampled from a male donor in good health and CMV-seronegative. CDR3 in DNA: TGTGCCAGTGGGGGGGCTGGCACTGAAGCTTTCTTT. Protein sequence: CASGGAGTEAFF. Looking up the rest from reference TRBV19 and TRBJ1-1 gives the full variable domain: DGGITQSPKYLFRKEGQNVTLSCEQNLNHDAMYWYRQDPGQGLRLIYYSQIVNDFQKGDIAEGYSVSREKKESFPLTVTSAQKNPTAFYLCASGGAGTEAFFGQGTRLTVV.